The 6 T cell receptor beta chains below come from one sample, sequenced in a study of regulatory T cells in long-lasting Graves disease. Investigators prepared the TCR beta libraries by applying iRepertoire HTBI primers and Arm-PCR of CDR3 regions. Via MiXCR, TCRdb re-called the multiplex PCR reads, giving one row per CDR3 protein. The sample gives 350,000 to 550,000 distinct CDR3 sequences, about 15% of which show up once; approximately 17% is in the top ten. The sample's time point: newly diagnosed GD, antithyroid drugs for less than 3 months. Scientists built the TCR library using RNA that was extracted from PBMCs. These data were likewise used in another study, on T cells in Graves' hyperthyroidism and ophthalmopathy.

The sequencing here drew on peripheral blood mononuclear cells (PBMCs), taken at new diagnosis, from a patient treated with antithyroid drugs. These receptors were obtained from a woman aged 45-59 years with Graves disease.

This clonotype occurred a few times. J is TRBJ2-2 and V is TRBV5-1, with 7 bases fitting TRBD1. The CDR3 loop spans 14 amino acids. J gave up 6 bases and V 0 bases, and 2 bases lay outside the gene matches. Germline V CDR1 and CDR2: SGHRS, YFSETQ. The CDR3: CASSLGRGSGELFF. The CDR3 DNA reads TGCGCCAGCAGCTTGGGCAGGGGGTCCGGGGAGCTGTTTTTT. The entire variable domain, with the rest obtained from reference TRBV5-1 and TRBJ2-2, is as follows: KAGVTQTPRYLIKTRGQQVTLSCSPISGHRSVSWYQQTPGQGLQFLFEYFSETQRNKGNFPGRFSGRQFSNSRSEMNVSTLELGDSALYLCASSLGRGSGELFFGEGSRLTVL.

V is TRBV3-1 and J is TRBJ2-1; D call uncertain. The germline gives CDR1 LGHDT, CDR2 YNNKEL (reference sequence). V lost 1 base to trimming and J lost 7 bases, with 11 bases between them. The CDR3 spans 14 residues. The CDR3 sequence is CASSQGVVGNEQFF. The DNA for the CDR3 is TGTGCCAGCAGCCAAGGGGTAGTCGGTAATGAGCAGTTCTTC.

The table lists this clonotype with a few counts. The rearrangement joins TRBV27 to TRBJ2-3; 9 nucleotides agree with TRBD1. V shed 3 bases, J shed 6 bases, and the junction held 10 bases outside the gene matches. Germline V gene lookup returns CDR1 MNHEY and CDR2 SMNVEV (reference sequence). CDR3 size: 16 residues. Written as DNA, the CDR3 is TGTGCCAGCAGTTTTTTTACAGGGGGCGCCGGGGATACGCAGTATTTT. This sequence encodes CASSFFTGGAGDTQYF.

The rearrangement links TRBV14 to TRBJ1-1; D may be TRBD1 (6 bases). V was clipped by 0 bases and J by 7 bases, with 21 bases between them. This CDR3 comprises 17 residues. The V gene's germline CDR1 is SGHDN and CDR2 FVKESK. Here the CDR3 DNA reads TGTGCCAGCAGCCAAGAACGGGTCTGGGGCCCCAGGGGTGAAGCTTTCTTT. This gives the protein CASSQERVWGPRGEAFF.

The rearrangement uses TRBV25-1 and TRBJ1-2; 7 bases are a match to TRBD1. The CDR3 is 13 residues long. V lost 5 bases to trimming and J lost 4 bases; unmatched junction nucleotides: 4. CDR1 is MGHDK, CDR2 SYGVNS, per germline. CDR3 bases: TGTGCCAGCAGTAACAGACAGGGCTATGGCTACACCTTC. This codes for CASSNRQGYGYTF.

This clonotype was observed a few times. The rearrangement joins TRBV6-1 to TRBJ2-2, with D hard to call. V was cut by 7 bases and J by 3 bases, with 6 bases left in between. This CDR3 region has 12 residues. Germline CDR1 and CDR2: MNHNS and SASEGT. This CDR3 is CASTSDTGELFF. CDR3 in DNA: TGTGCCAGCACATCAGACACCGGGGAGCTGTTTTTT.